A single sample is the source of the 29 T cell receptor beta chains below, sequenced in a study of blood T cell repertoires in COVID-19. TCRdb keeps only in-frame clones here, not all; method: immunoSEQ multiplex PCR. Of 250,000 or so clones listed, 70% to 85% are singletons. Material for sequencing was peripheral blood. Receptors were obtained from a woman older than 75 with acute or convalescent COVID-19.

The genes are TRBV6-6 and TRBJ1-2; no clear D. Germline CDR1 and CDR2: MNHNY and SVGAGI (reference sequence). V was trimmed by 7 bases and J by 2 bases, leaving 8 bases between them. The CDR3 has 12 amino acids. The chain's CDR3 is CASNRENYGYTF. DNA of the CDR3: TGTGCCAGCAACCGGGAGAACTATGGCTACACCTTC.

The rearrangement joins TRBV6-5 to TRBJ1-1; 7 bases agree with TRBD1. With V trimmed by 5 bases and J by 4 bases, 4 bases remained unmatched. The CDR3 is made up of 13 amino acids. Per the germline V gene, CDR1 is MNHEY and CDR2 is SVGAGI. The CDR3 loop reads CASSLSGGTEAFF. The CDR3 DNA follows: TGTGCCAGCAGTCTTTCAGGGGGCACTGAAGCTTTCTTT.

This chain joins TRBV9 and TRBJ2-3, with D tentatively TRBD2 (5 bases). With 0 bases removed from V and 7 bases from J, the gap between germline ends came to 15 bases. Germline CDR1 and CDR2: SGDLS and YYNGEE. This CDR3 comprises 15 residues. The CDR3 sequence: CASSVAPGSSHTQYF. CDR3 in DNA: TGTGCCAGCAGCGTAGCGCCGGGGAGTAGCCATACGCAGTATTTT.

This chain uses TRBV4-1 with TRBJ2-1, with TRBD2 matching 10 bases. The CDR3 length is 17 residues. Germline-derived CDR1 and CDR2 are MGHRA and YSYEKL. V shed 0 bases and J 4 bases; nucleotides not matched to a gene: 6. Here the CDR3 reads CASSQDLLAGGYNEQFF. The CDR3 coding sequence is TGCGCCAGCAGCCAAGATCTGTTAGCGGGGGGTTACAATGAGCAGTTCTTC.

The V call is TRBV5-1, the J call TRBJ2-5, with TRBD2 identical over 10 bases. Per germline, CDR1 SGHRS and CDR2 YFSETQ. The CDR3 spans 15 residues. Germline trimming cut 4 bases from V and 4 bases from J; bases unmatched to any gene: 7. The DNA for the CDR3 is TGCGCCAGCAGCATAGCTTCTAGCGGGGGAGAGACCCAGTACTTC. It specifies CASSIASSGGETQYF. The full variable domain, with the rest looked up from reference TRBV5-1 and TRBJ2-5, is KAGVTQTPRYLIKTRGQQVTLSCSPISGHRSVSWYQQTPGQGLQFLFEYFSETQRNKGNFPGRFSGRQFSNSRSEMNVSTLELGDSALYLCASSIASSGGETQYFGPGTRLLVL.

The CDR3 here is CASSQDRGIGNSPLHF. In nucleotides, the CDR3 is TGCGCCAGCAGCCAAGATCGGGGGATCGGTAATTCACCCCTCCACTTT. The V gene is TRBV4-3, the J gene TRBJ1-6; the D gene is possibly TRBD1 (5 bases). V gave up 0 bases and J gave up 6 bases, with 12 bases separating them. Germline V CDR1 and CDR2: LGHNA, YSLEER. This CDR3 has 16 amino acids.

This clone was recorded a few times. CDR3 residues: CASSPAGGAGQPQHF. The CDR3 DNA reads TGTGCCAGCAGCCCTGCAGGGGGCGCAGGTCAGCCCCAGCATTTT. The chain recombines TRBV7-2 with TRBJ1-5; TRBD1 matches at 8 bases. The CDR3 has 15 residues. The germline CDR1 and CDR2 sequences are SGHTA and FQGNSA. V shed 5 bases and J 6 bases; nucleotides not matched to a gene: 9.

V is TRBV11-1 and J is TRBJ1-3; 9 bases line up with TRBD1. The CDR3 runs to 13 residues. Germline V CDR1 and CDR2: SGHAT, FQDESV (reference sequence). After removal of 5 bases from V and 12 bases from J, the junction contained 8 bases not matched to a gene. The CDR3 region has the DNA TGTGCCAGCAGCACTGGACAGGGGACCCGCATATATTTT. Amino acid sequence: CASSTGQGTRIYF.

The chain joins TRBV27 to TRBJ1-4; 7 bases fit TRBD1. The J segment lost 5 bases and the V segment lost 0 bases, leaving 12 bases of the junction unmatched. The CDR3 is 18 residues long. Germline lookup yields CDR1 MNHEY and CDR2 SMNVEV (reference sequence). The CDR3 region has the DNA TGTGCCAGCAGTTTATCGAGGGGGACAGTAGGCGGCAATGAAAAACTGTTTTTT. Its protein is CASSLSRGTVGGNEKLFF.

The chain combines TRBV14 with TRBJ1-1, with unresolved D. The CDR3 is 13 residues long. V gave up 5 bases and J gave up 3 bases, with 10 bases separating them. Germline V gene lookup returns CDR1 SGHDN and CDR2 FVKESK. This CDR3 reads CASSGHLDTEAFF. CDR3 DNA sequence: TGTGCCAGCAGCGGGCATTTGGACACTGAAGCTTTCTTT.

The chain links TRBV5-1 to TRBJ2-3; no definite D call. Per germline, CDR1 SGHRS and CDR2 YFSETQ. Trimming removed 2 bases from V and 3 bases from J, with 16 bases in between. The CDR3 runs 16 residues. The CDR3 nucleotides read TGCGCCAGCAGCTTAAATGGCTCCCCTTCGACAGATACGCAGTATTTT. This codes for CASSLNGSPSTDTQYF.

The chain uses TRBV4-1 and TRBJ2-2; TRBD1 matches at 7 bases. V shed 1 base, J shed 4 bases, and the junction held 9 bases outside the gene matches. CDR1 and CDR2 from the germline V gene are MGHRA and YSYEKL. The CDR3 consists of 17 residues. CDR3 nucleotides: TGCGCCAGCAGCCAAGGGCCGACAGGGCGGGCCACCGGGGAGCTGTTTTTT. Residues: CASSQGPTGRATGELFF.

This clone appeared a few times. The V and J genes are TRBV5-1 and TRBJ2-1; tentative D call: TRBD1 (5 bases). Deletions cut 0 bases from V and 3 bases from J, with 10 bases between. Looked up from germline, CDR1 is SGHRS and CDR2 is YFSETQ. CDR3 size: 15 residues. CDR3 bases: TGCGCCAGCAGCTTGGGTCAGGGTTTCTACAATGAGCAGTTCTTC. Encoded protein: CASSLGQGFYNEQFF.

This clone was picked up one time. V is TRBV6-5 and J is TRBJ1-6; 7 nucleotides line up with TRBD1. This CDR3 has 12 amino acids. The J segment lost 9 bases and the V segment lost 8 bases, leaving 4 bases of the junction unmatched. Germline CDR1 is MNHEY and CDR2 is SVGAGI. CDR3 region: CASYRGSSPLHF. The CDR3 nucleotides read TGTGCCAGCTACAGGGGAAGTTCACCCCTCCACTTT.

The rearrangement links TRBV5-4 to TRBJ2-7; TRBD1 matches 10 bases. Germline-derived CDR1 and CDR2 are SGHNT and YYREEE (reference sequence). CDR3 length: 15 residues. Trimming removed 2 bases from V and 2 bases from J; junction bases left unmatched: 4. The CDR3 coding sequence is TGTGCCAGCAGCTTAGGACAGGGGGTGACCTACGAGCAGTACTTC. Its translation: CASSLGQGVTYEQYF.

The chain is built from TRBV2 and TRBJ2-7; the match to TRBD2 covers 7 bases. After removal of 2 bases from V and 6 bases from J, the junction contained 4 bases not matched to a gene. There are 13 residues in the CDR3. Germline values: CDR1 SNHLY, CDR2 FYNNEI. The CDR3, as DNA: TGTGCCAGCAGTGAAAGCGGGGAAGGCGAGCAGTACTTC. Residues: CASSESGEGEQYF.

Points on this clone: This same CDR3 is encoded by further DNA sequences in the sample. The J gene is TRBJ1-5, the V gene TRBV6-5; D might be TRBD1 (5 bases). V was trimmed by 0 bases and J by 6 bases, leaving 12 bases between them. The CDR3 has 15 amino acids. CDR1 is MNHEY, CDR2 SVGAGI, per germline. In nucleotides, the CDR3 is TGTGCCAGCAGTTACTCGGGGGGGAGGGGTCAGCCCCAGCATTTT. Its translation is CASSYSGGRGQPQHF.

The chain employs TRBV11-2 and TRBJ2-2; D remains unclear. Between the trimmed V and J ends, which lost 0 bases and 4 bases, there was a span of 6 bases. Germline V gene lookup returns CDR1 SGHAT and CDR2 FQNNGV. This CDR3 spans 14 amino acids. The CDR3 sequence is CASSLDHGTGELFF. In nucleotides, the CDR3 is TGTGCCAGCAGCTTAGATCACGGCACCGGGGAGCTGTTTTTT.

The gene calls are TRBV19 and TRBJ1-1; a possible D gene is TRBD1 (5 bases). Germline V gene data show CDR1 as LNHDA and CDR2 as SQIVND (reference sequence). V gave up 4 bases and J gave up 1 base, with 7 bases separating them. This CDR3 has 13 amino acids. The CDR3 sequence is CASSTGRNTEAFF. The CDR3 DNA follows: TGTGCCAGTAGTACAGGGCGGAACACTGAAGCTTTCTTT. Together with reference TRBV19 and TRBJ1-1, the CDR3 gives the full variable domain: DGGITQSPKYLFRKEGQNVTLSCEQNLNHDAMYWYRQDPGQGLRLIYYSQIVNDFQKGDIAEGYSVSREKKESFPLTVTSAQKNPTAFYLCASSTGRNTEAFFGQGTRLTVV.

The rearrangement joins TRBV2 to TRBJ2-3, with 8 bases fitting TRBD2. Germline V gives CDR1 SNHLY, CDR2 FYNNEI. This CDR3 region has 11 residues. V lost 6 bases to trimming and J lost 8 bases; unmatched junction nucleotides: 1. CDR3 DNA sequence: TGTGCCAGCAGAACTAGCGGTACGCAGTATTTT. Amino acid sequence: CASRTSGTQYF.

The genes are TRBV29-1 and TRBJ2-1, with 8 bases that match TRBD2. CDR3 length: 13 amino acids. V lost 7 bases and J lost 3; bases outside the gene matches: 5. Germline lookup yields CDR1 SQVTM and CDR2 ANQGSEA. CDR3 DNA sequence: TGCAGCGCCGGGACTAGTTTCTACAATGAGCAGTTCTTC. As protein: CSAGTSFYNEQFF.

CDR3 in DNA: TGTGCCAGCAGCTTGGCAGGGACAAACTATGGCTACACCTTC. It is translated as CASSLAGTNYGYTF. V is TRBV5-4 and J is TRBJ1-2; TRBD1 is a possible D gene (6 bases). Trimming took off 0 bases at V and 2 bases at J, with 8 bases between the two ends. Per germline, CDR1 SGHNT and CDR2 YYREEE (reference sequence). The CDR3 is 14 amino acids.

To note about this clone: Other DNA sequences within the sample encode an identical CDR3. This chain uses TRBV5-1 with TRBJ1-1; TRBD1 is a possible D gene (5 bases). Germline V gene lookup returns CDR1 SGHRS and CDR2 YFSETQ. The V end was cut by 0 bases, the J end by 1 base, with 10 bases between. The CDR3 is made up of 15 amino acids. The CDR3 loop reads CASSLASTGNTEAFF. CDR3 in DNA: TGCGCCAGCAGCTTGGCGAGCACAGGGAACACTGAAGCTTTCTTT.

A word on this clone: Within the sample, other DNA sequences also encode this same CDR3. This chain connects TRBV29-1 to TRBJ2-5; 7 bases agree with TRBD2. CDR1 and CDR2 (germline): SQVTM, ANQGSEA. The CDR3 is made up of 12 amino acids. J gave up 4 bases and V 6 bases, and 5 bases lay outside the gene matches. CDR3 region: CSVRLAGETQYF. CDR3 DNA sequence: TGCAGCGTGCGACTAGCCGGAGAGACCCAGTACTTC.

This clone was counted between two and nine times. V and J are TRBV3-1 (or the pseudogene TRBV3-2) and TRBJ1-3, with 8 bases identical to TRBD1. V lost 3 bases to trimming and J lost 4 bases; unmatched junction nucleotides: 8. The length of the CDR3 is 16 residues. Germline-derived CDR1 and CDR2 are LGHDT and YNNKEL (reference sequence). The CDR3: CASSQQGAIGGNTIYF. CDR3 DNA sequence: TGTGCCAGCAGCCAGCAGGGGGCAATTGGCGGAAACACCATATATTTT.

The chain carries TRBV19 and TRBJ2-7; 9 bases match TRBD1. This CDR3 comprises 14 residues. J was trimmed by 5 bases and V by 10 bases; bases with no gene match: 12. CDR1 is LNHDA and CDR2 is SQIVND in the germline V gene (reference sequence). CDR3 in amino acids: CATRPGTGYHEQYF. CDR3 coding DNA: TGTGCCACCAGACCCGGGACAGGGTATCACGAGCAGTACTTC.

This clone has just one count. V gene TRBV19 combines with J gene TRBJ2-6; D unclear. V lost 7 bases and J lost 0, with 16 bases in between. Germline V gives CDR1 LNHDA, CDR2 SQIVND (reference sequence). The CDR3 extends over 17 amino acids. This chain's CDR3 is CASTLGRFDSGANVLTF. The CDR3 nucleotides read TGTGCCAGTACTTTGGGCAGGTTTGACTCTGGGGCCAACGTCCTGACTTTC.

The J gene is TRBJ1-2, the V gene TRBV5-6; D possibly corresponds to TRBD1 (5 bases). The CDR3 spans 15 residues. Germline assignment: CDR1 SGHDT and CDR2 YYEEEE. The V and J ends lost 0 bases and 3 bases respectively, with 12 bases between them. The CDR3 nucleotides are TGTGCCAGCAGCTTGGTCTCAGCGGGACACTATGGCTACACCTTC. Amino acids: CASSLVSAGHYGYTF.

This clone was seen more than once but under ten times. CDR3 in DNA: TGTGCCAGCAGCCGAGAATTAACAGGGGGAGAGCAGTACTTC. Encoded protein: CASSRELTGGEQYF. The V gene is TRBV6-2 or TRBV6-3, the J gene TRBJ2-7; 8 nucleotides match TRBD1. After removal of 6 bases from V and 7 bases from J, the junction contained 11 bases not matched to a gene. The germline gives CDR1 MNHEY, CDR2 SVGEGT. This CDR3 comprises 14 residues.